Listed below are T cell receptor beta chains from one sample, sequenced in a study of cytomegalovirus exposure and HLA in healthy donors. The protocol was immunoSEQ multiplex PCR, while the TCRdb copy is restricted to in-frame clones and leaves out a portion. Of about 130,000 clones listed, approximately 92% are singletons. The sequenced sample was PBMCs. These receptors all stem from a young woman in good health and CMV-seronegative. Each CDR3 is given with its conserved first and last residue. The D gene is left open where the match is weak. Clone size is shown for a subset of rows, as once, few, many or a class of expanded clone.

j_call: TRBJ1-1
cdr3_length: 15
v_call: TRBV9
clone_size: .
d_call: TRBD1
cdr3_nt: TGTGCCAGCAGCGTACGGACAGGCTTGGGCACTGAAGCTTTCTTT
cdr3_aa: CASSVRTGLGTEAFF

j_call: TRBJ2-7
cdr3_length: 17
v_call: TRBV4-1
clone_size: .
d_call: .
cdr3_nt: TGCGCCAGCAGCCAAGTTCGCTCCCCCGGACTAACCTACGAGCAGTACTTC
cdr3_aa: CASSQVRSPGLTYEQYF

j_call: TRBJ2-7
cdr3_length: 12
v_call: TRBV6-5
clone_size: once
d_call: TRBD1
cdr3_nt: TGTGCCACCAGGACAGGGGGCTACGAGCAGTACTTC
cdr3_aa: CATRTGGYEQYF

j_call: TRBJ2-4
cdr3_length: 14
v_call: TRBV4-1
clone_size: .
d_call: .
cdr3_nt: TGCGCCAGCAGCCCAGTAGGAGGGAAGAACATTCAGTACTTC
cdr3_aa: CASSPVGGKNIQYF

j_call: TRBJ1-6
cdr3_length: 14
v_call: TRBV27
clone_size: .
d_call: TRBD1
cdr3_nt: TGTGCCAGCATGAGGGACAGGGGAGGTTCACCCCTCCACTTT
cdr3_aa: CASMRDRGGSPLHF

j_call: TRBJ1-1
cdr3_length: 14
v_call: TRBV6-5
clone_size: .
d_call: .
cdr3_nt: TGTGCCAGCAGTTTCCAGGGTTGGAACACTGAAGCTTTCTTT
cdr3_aa: CASSFQGWNTEAFF

j_call: TRBJ1-5
cdr3_length: 14
v_call: TRBV11-2
clone_size: .
d_call: .
cdr3_nt: TGTGCCAGCAGCGCCCGGGATAGCAATCAGCCCCAGCATTTT
cdr3_aa: CASSARDSNQPQHF

j_call: TRBJ1-2
cdr3_length: 14
v_call: TRBV6-1
clone_size: .
d_call: .
cdr3_nt: TGTGCCAGCAGTGACGGCAGGGTATCCTATGGCTACACCTTC
cdr3_aa: CASSDGRVSYGYTF

j_call: TRBJ2-1
cdr3_length: 15
v_call: TRBV27
clone_size: .
d_call: .
cdr3_nt: TGTGCCAGCAGTTCTGGAGGGGGGGCTTGGAATGAGCAGTTCTTC
cdr3_aa: CASSSGGGAWNEQFF

j_call: TRBJ2-1
cdr3_length: 16
v_call: TRBV11-2
clone_size: once
d_call: .
cdr3_nt: TGTGCCAGCAGCTTAGGTACGGACAGGAGAAGCGGGGGGCAGTTCTTC
cdr3_aa: CASSLGTDRRSGGQFF